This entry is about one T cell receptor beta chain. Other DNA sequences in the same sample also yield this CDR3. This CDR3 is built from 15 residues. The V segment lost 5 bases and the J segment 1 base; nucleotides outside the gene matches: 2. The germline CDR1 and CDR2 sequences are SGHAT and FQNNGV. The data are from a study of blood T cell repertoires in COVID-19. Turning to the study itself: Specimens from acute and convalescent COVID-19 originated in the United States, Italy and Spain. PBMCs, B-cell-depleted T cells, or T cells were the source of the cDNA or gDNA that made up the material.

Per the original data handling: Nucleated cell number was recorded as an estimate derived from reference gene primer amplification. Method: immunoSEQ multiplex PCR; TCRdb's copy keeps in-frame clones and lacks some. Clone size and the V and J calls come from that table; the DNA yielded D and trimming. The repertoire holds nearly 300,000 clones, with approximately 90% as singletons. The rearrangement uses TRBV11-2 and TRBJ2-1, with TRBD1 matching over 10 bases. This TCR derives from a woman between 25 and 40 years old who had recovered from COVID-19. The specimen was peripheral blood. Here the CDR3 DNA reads TGTGCCAGCAGCCTGGACAGGGGGTCCTACAATGAGCAGTTCTTC. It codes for CASSLDRGSYNEQFF.